These 19 T cell receptor beta chains originate from one sample sequenced in a study of neoadjuvant anti-PD-1 for oral cavity cancer. TCRdb's table, derived via immunoSEQ multiplex PCR, lists solely in-frame clones and lacks some. The sample holds about 14,000 clones, 50% to 70% seen once. The sample here was PBMCs, taken before nivolumab (anti-PD-1) treatment. The receptors derive from a person between 40 and 79 years old with oral cavity squamous cell carcinoma.

The CDR3 region has the DNA TGTGCCAGCAGGGGACTAGCGGCGAGCACAGATACGCAGTATTTT. Its protein is CASRGLAASTDTQYF. V is TRBV6-1 and J is TRBJ2-3; 11 bases line up with TRBD2. Germline-derived CDR1 and CDR2 are MNHNS and SASEGT. V shed 6 bases, J shed 0 bases, and the junction held 2 bases outside the gene matches. The CDR3 loop spans 15 amino acids.

The sample holds one count of this clone. This chain links TRBV6-4 with TRBJ1-2, with 8 nucleotides matching TRBD1. Germline V gene lookup returns CDR1 MRHNA and CDR2 SNTAGT. The CDR3 runs 13 residues. V lost 2 bases and J lost 6; bases outside the gene matches: 2. In DNA, the CDR3 is TGTGCCAGCAGTGACCGACAGGGGAATGGCTACACCTTC. It specifies CASSDRQGNGYTF.

The chain carries TRBV7-9 and TRBJ2-7; D unresolved. Deletions cut 1 base from V and 6 bases from J, with 16 bases between. This CDR3 has 15 amino acids. Germline V CDR1 and CDR2: SEHNR, FQNEAQ (reference sequence). The CDR3 DNA reads as TGTGCCAGCAGCTTAGAGCCGTTCGGACCTAGCGAGCAGTACTTC. As protein: CASSLEPFGPSEQYF.

This clone showed up just a few times. The chain employs TRBV5-6 and TRBJ1-2; TRBD1 matches at 8 bases. The CDR3 spans 14 residues. V shed 6 bases, J shed 5 bases, and the junction held 9 bases outside the gene matches. CDR1 is SGHDT and CDR2 is YYEEEE in the germline V gene. The CDR3 loop reads CASTDYRGNYGYTF. Written as DNA, the CDR3 is TGTGCCAGCACCGATTACAGGGGGAATTATGGCTACACCTTC.

CDR3 nucleotide sequence: TGTGCCAGCAGAGACCGGACTAGCAACTCCTACGAGCAGTACTTC. This gives the protein CASRDRTSNSYEQYF. The chain couples TRBV7-2 to TRBJ2-7; 8 bases fit TRBD2. Trimming took 6 bases from V and 0 from J; bases not matched to a gene: 7. The germline V gene has CDR1 SGHTA and CDR2 FQGNSA. The CDR3 covers 15 residues.

The chain joins TRBV6-1 to TRBJ2-5; D is possibly TRBD2 (5 bases). Trimming cost V 4 bases and J 1 base, with 16 bases left between them. CDR1 is MNHNS and CDR2 is SASEGT in the germline V gene. CDR3 length: 16 amino acids. CDR3 loop: CASSVDPPGGQETQYF. The CDR3 DNA reads TGTGCCAGCAGTGTGGACCCCCCCGGAGGCCAAGAGACCCAGTACTTC.

Only a few counts were recorded for this clone. This chain links TRBV7-9 with TRBJ1-1, with D maybe TRBD1 (5 bases). Germline-derived CDR1 and CDR2 are SEHNR and FQNEAQ (reference sequence). The V end lost 5 bases, the J end lost 6 bases, and 10 bases lay between the germline ends. The CDR3 totals 12 residues. CDR3 nucleotides: TGTGCCAGCAGCCATCAGACAGCTGAAGCTTTCTTT. This gives the protein CASSHQTAEAFF.

The chain couples TRBV27 to TRBJ2-2; 9 bases are a match to TRBD2. Germline loops: CDR1 MNHEY, CDR2 SMNVEV (reference sequence). With 5 bases clipped from V and 4 bases from J, the junction kept 5 bases outside the gene matches. The CDR3 covers 15 residues. This chain's CDR3 is CASSPREGRTGELFF. CDR3 DNA: TGTGCCAGCAGTCCGCGGGAGGGCCGCACCGGGGAGCTGTTTTTT.

V and J are TRBV7-6 and TRBJ2-7; 12 nucleotides line up with TRBD2. Trimming cost V 5 bases and J 3 bases; bases outside gene matches: 5. The CDR3 loop spans 15 amino acids. CDR1 and CDR2 (germline): SGHVS, FNYEAQ. The CDR3 bases are TGTGCCAGCAGCAATGGACTAGCGGGGTTCTACGAGCAGTACTTC. Translation gives CASSNGLAGFYEQYF.

This chain uses TRBV6-1 with TRBJ1-5, with D hard to call. The V gene lost 2 bases and the J gene lost 9 bases, with 5 bases spanning the gap. This CDR3 comprises 11 residues. Looked up from germline, CDR1 is MNHNS and CDR2 is SASEGT. In DNA form, the CDR3 reads TGTGCCAGCAGTGAAATGATGCCCCAGCATTTT. Translated: CASSEMMPQHF.

The chain recombines TRBV2 with TRBJ2-3, with a weak D call TRBD2 (5 bases). V shed 7 bases and J shed 0 bases, with 11 bases lying between them. Germline V gene sequence: CDR1 SNHLY, CDR2 FYNNEI. The CDR3 is 14 residues long. The CDR3 sequence: CASTKRTSTDTQYF. In DNA form, the CDR3 reads TGTGCCAGCACTAAGCGGACTAGCACAGATACGCAGTATTTT.

The rearrangement joins TRBV9 to TRBJ2-3; TRBD2 agrees at 9 bases. Trimming took 4 bases from V and 2 from J; bases not matched to a gene: 14. The V gene's germline CDR1 is SGDLS and CDR2 YYNGEE. The CDR3 has 18 amino acids. The CDR3 DNA is TGTGCCAGCAGCCCTAGGGGGATAGCGGGGGTCCACACAGATACGCAGTATTTT. This encodes CASSPRGIAGVHTDTQYF.

This clone has only a few counts. The chain couples TRBV19 to TRBJ1-1; D call uncertain. This CDR3 region has 13 residues. From germline, CDR1 is LNHDA and CDR2 SQIVND (reference sequence). V shed 11 bases and J shed 0 bases, with 13 bases lying between them. DNA of the CDR3: TGTGCCGTAAGCGGGTTACTGAACACTGAAGCTTTCTTT. Its protein is CAVSGLLNTEAFF.

This chain links TRBV6-6 with TRBJ2-2; 8 positions match TRBD2. V trimming: 5 bases; J trimming: 8 bases; junction bases outside the gene matches: 10. The V gene's germline CDR1 is MNHNY and CDR2 SVGAGI (reference sequence). The CDR3 has 15 amino acids. In nucleotides, the CDR3 is TGTGCCAGCAGTGCAGCGGGAGTTTCAATTGGGGAGCTGTTTTTT. It codes for CASSAAGVSIGELFF.

The chain joins TRBV7-9 to TRBJ1-1, with D unclear. The V gene's germline CDR1 is SEHNR and CDR2 FQNEAQ (reference sequence). The V gene lost 5 bases and the J gene lost 1 base, with 5 bases spanning the gap. The CDR3 is 12 residues long. For the CDR3, the DNA is TGTGCCAGCAGCCATCAGAACACTGAAGCTTTCTTT. This translates into CASSHQNTEAFF.

The chain is built from TRBV21-1 and TRBJ1-5. TRBV21-1 is a pseudogene locus. There are 13 residues in the CDR3. CDR3 loop: CASSKDSNQPQHF. The CDR3 DNA is TGTGCCAGCAGCAAAGACAGCAATCAGCCCCAGCATTTT.

The rearrangement joins TRBV4-1 to TRBJ2-2, with TRBD2 matching 10 bases. This CDR3 comprises 21 residues. CDR1 is MGHRA and CDR2 is YSYEKL in the germline V gene. V trimming: 4 bases; J trimming: 5 bases; junction bases outside the gene matches: 22. The CDR3 nucleotides read TGCGCCAGCAGCCGCAAGATACCCGGACTAGCGGTTCAGACGCGTACCGGGGAGCTGTTTTTT. Its translation: CASSRKIPGLAVQTRTGELFF.

A few counts support this clone. The chain is built from TRBV28 and TRBJ2-7; 7 nucleotides align to TRBD2. J gave up 4 bases and V 3 bases, and 0 bases lay outside the gene matches. Looked up from germline, CDR1 is MDHEN and CDR2 is SYDVKM. The CDR3 sequence is 12 residues long. The CDR3 sequence: CASSLGGYEQYF. The CDR3 nucleotides read TGTGCCAGCAGTTTGGGGGGGTACGAGCAGTACTTC.

The chain uses TRBV2 and TRBJ2-5; tentatively, D is TRBD1 (5 bases). The ends were cut back, 3 bases at V and 2 bases at J, with 16 bases in the middle. The CDR3 contains 16 residues. Germline V gene data show CDR1 as SNHLY and CDR2 as FYNNEI. The CDR3 bases are TGTGCCAGCAGTGAGATTTCTATAGGGGTACAAGAGACCCAGTACTTC. It translates to CASSEISIGVQETQYF.